This T cell receptor beta chain derives from a study of shared clonotypes between healthy human individuals (dated by TCRdb to 2018 to 2020). At the level of the whole study: A couple of women and a few men aged 18 to 49 years were included in the cohort. Leukapheresis yielded between about 0.9 and 8.9 billion PBMCs per donor. To increase sequencing depth and limit assay-specific biases, different laboratories used diverse techniques to prepare libraries and sequence TCR repertoires. To estimate repertoire size and how much clonotype sharing occurs between individuals, the study deeply sequenced the blood TCR repertoires of five or six healthy adults. Per donor, three plates each were used for CD4 naive and CD4 memory, two for CD8 naive, and one for CD8 memory. Summary of the overall study and its limitations: Pairwise subsampling led to the expectation that sequencing depth would affect the degree of clonotype sharing among donors. Estimated clonotype richness was generally larger for naive than for memory subsets. Clonotypes shared by all four sorted-subset donors showed higher generation probabilities than non-shared clonotypes. Because the study included only a small number of donors, the genetic and exposure-history diversity represented was limited. Rarefaction of sorted-subset datasets indicated incomplete sequencing despite the large sequencing depth. Sharing across several donors was observed for roughly 5.4% of naive CD4, about 3.2% of naive CD8, 2.3% of memory CD4, and roughly 0.4% of memory CD8 clonotypes. Sampling was restricted to blood, and TCR repertoires in tissue are likely to differ from TCR repertoires in blood.

For the CD8 naive samples, CD45RO-negative cells were positively selected for CCR7, yielding a CD45RA+CCR7+ population from which TemRA cells were excluded. The donors were healthy, HIV-negative adults who had no recently reported acute infections or vaccinations. Only Caucasian adults living in Nashville, Tennessee, USA were represented among the donors. Blood was obtained by leukapheresis, after which PBMCs were separated by Ficoll-Histopaque density gradient centrifugation and cryopreserved in liquid nitrogen vapor phase. Analytical flow cytometry was used to check the purity and quantity of every magnetically sorted T cell population. Genomic DNA was isolated from every sorted fraction and measured by UV absorbance on a Nanodrop 2000c. Turning to this clone: Its target antigen remains unknown. Per-nucleotide qualities are absent, and no much larger clonotype sits a single base away.

Using the deep immunoSEQ assay, multiplex PCR amplified TCR CDR3 regions from genomic DNA. Genomic DNA extracted from each cell subset was distributed evenly over all wells of several immunoSEQ 96-well plates, and each plate served as one replicate. For sorted subsets, approximately 200 ng of genomic DNA, equivalent to tens of thousands of T cell genomes, went into each replicate PCR. The purified libraries were quantified using a Qubit 3.0 fluorometer, sized with a Bioanalyzer 2100, and then quantified again using the KAPA Library Quantification kit. A separate single-read 150-cycle Illumina NextSeq 550 flow cell was used to sequence each immunoSEQ 96-well plate. From the authors' description of their analysis: Because only junctional sequences without quality scores were contained in the immunoSEQ output, filtering matching that applied to full-length reads could not be performed. Sequences were annotated with PyIR, a Python wrapper for IgBLAST v1.9, using IMGT germline references to assign V/J genes and CDR3. Any read was removed if the V/J assignment was weak (E-value above 1e-6), the CDR3 was missing, or the read contained stop codons, out-of-frame junctions, or ambiguous translated residues. V3J clonotypes were defined as sequences sharing the same inferred V gene, J gene, and CDR3 amino acid sequence. The percentage overlap between two repertoires was calculated by dividing the number of shared unique clonotypes by the size of the smaller repertoire. Repertoire richness was assessed with RTK rarefaction, the Chao1 estimator, and Recon v2.1 estimates of unobserved clonotypes. Generation probabilities for all TCRbeta clonotypes obtained by the gDNA method from a handful of donors were computed using OLGA. Here the immuneACCESS table is served through TCRdb, limited to in-frame sequences with V and J called. Missing clones are a known gap in these copies; in checked studies unresolved V genes cover under half, and the rest lacks a known reason. The V and J calls and clone size come from that table; D and trimming were worked out from the DNA. Counted in this sample were around 1.9 million clones; 85% to 95% of them appeared once. The ten largest clones represent less than 2% of the sample.

From the cysteine up to the phenylalanine, the CDR3 has a length of 16 residues. Just CDR3 DNA is preserved here, 48 bases in frame from base 1. V lost 3 bases and J lost 0 bases; the stretch between them is 12 bases long. The germline V gene specifies SNHLY as CDR1 and FYNNEI as CDR2. Specimen: naive CD8+ T cells from PBMCs. The cell subset or site label for this specimen denotes: CD45RA+CCR7+. This sequence was found in a young man in good health. Some clones in this sample may be carry-over from other donors' samples. The rearranged chain carries TRBV2 and TRBJ2-1; there is no confident call for the D gene. At the DNA level, the sequence is TGTGCCAGCAGTGATTTTAGTGGAACCTCCTACAATGAGCAGTTCTTC. Its product reads: CASSDFSGTSYNEQFF.